Below are 9 T cell receptor beta chains sequenced from a single sample in a study of blood T cell repertoires in COVID-19. Clones were sequenced by immunoSEQ multiplex PCR, and TCRdb holds only the in-frame ones, with some missing. The repertoire consists of 30,000 or so clones, with around 73% occurring once and the leading ten covering approximately 40%. The sample comprised peripheral blood. These receptors all stem from a man older than 75 with acute or convalescent COVID-19.

This clone was detected only once. The rearrangement links TRBV18 to TRBJ1-1; weak D call: TRBD1 (6 bases). Trimming cost V 6 bases and J 0 bases, with 17 bases left between them. Germline CDR1 reads KGHSH; CDR2 reads LQKENI. The CDR3 has 16 residues. The CDR3 bases are TGTGCCAGCTCGACGGTGGCAGGGGTCCTGAACACTGAAGCTTTCTTT. Protein product: CASSTVAGVLNTEAFF.

This chain uses TRBV5-8 with TRBJ2-7, with a possible D match to TRBD2 (5 bases). The CDR3 extends over 12 amino acids. Looked up from germline, CDR1 is SGHTS and CDR2 is YDEGEE. Trimming shortened V by 7 bases and J by 3 bases, and 11 bases separated the two germline ends. This chain's CDR3 is CASLRAGYEQYF. The CDR3 region has the DNA TGTGCCAGCCTCCGGGCGGGCTACGAGCAGTACTTC.

The chain joins TRBV7-8 to TRBJ1-3; D not certain. CDR1 and CDR2 (germline): SGHVS, FQNEAQ. This CDR3 comprises 15 residues. Trimming shortened V by 1 base and J by 4 bases, and 11 bases separated the two germline ends. The CDR3 loop is CASSLVIEWGNTIYF. Written as DNA, the CDR3 is TGTGCCAGCAGCTTAGTCATCGAGTGGGGAAACACCATATATTTT.

V is TRBV15 and J is TRBJ2-5, with unresolved D. V was shortened by 2 bases and J by 5 bases, with 6 bases between the two germline ends. The germline V gene encodes CDR1 LNHNV and CDR2 YYDKDF (reference sequence). The CDR3 is 12 residues long. CDR3 nucleotide sequence: TGTGCCACCAGCAGAATCGTGGAGACCCAGTACTTC. Translating gives CATSRIVETQYF.

This clone has only one observation. The chain joins TRBV19 to TRBJ1-1; a weak D match, TRBD1 (5 bases). Per germline, CDR1 LNHDA and CDR2 SQIVND (reference sequence). The CDR3 extends over 16 amino acids. V was cut by 3 bases and J by 4 bases, with 18 bases left in between. DNA of the CDR3: TGTGCCAGTAGTATCCAGGGACTTACGCGGGGCACTGAAGCTTTCTTT. Its translation is CASSIQGLTRGTEAFF.

This clone was seen a single time. V gene TRBV15 combines with J gene TRBJ2-5; possibly TRBD2 for D (5 bases). This CDR3 comprises 15 residues. V lost 9 bases and J lost 5, with 22 bases in between. Per the germline V gene, CDR1 is LNHNV and CDR2 is YYDKDF (reference sequence). CDR3 residues: CATSGSRMRAETQYF. Here the CDR3 DNA reads TGTGCCACAAGCGGCTCCCGAATGAGGGCTGAGACCCAGTACTTC.

This clone appeared once. The chain has TRBV4-3 and TRBJ2-1, with 14 bases matching TRBD2. V was clipped by 4 bases and J by 6 bases; unmatched bases: 5. The CDR3 contains 16 residues. The germline gives CDR1 LGHNA, CDR2 YSLEER. CDR3 in DNA: TGCGCCAGCAGCCCTGGGACTAGCGGGGGCGTCAATGAGCAGTTCTTC. It yields the protein CASSPGTSGGVNEQFF.

The chain employs TRBV4-1 and TRBJ1-3; TRBD1 aligns across 11 bases. V was clipped by 2 bases and J by 0 bases; unmatched bases: 6. Looked up from germline, CDR1 is MGHRA and CDR2 is YSYEKL. The CDR3 has 18 amino acids. This CDR3 reads CASSQRTGGDDSGNTIYF. The DNA for the CDR3 is TGCGCCAGCAGCCAACGGACAGGGGGCGATGACTCTGGAAACACCATATATTTT.

V usage is TRBV7-2 and J usage is TRBJ2-3, with 14 bases lining up with TRBD2. Germline-derived CDR1 and CDR2 are SGHTA and FQGNSA. This CDR3 comprises 16 residues. The junction had 5 bases not matched to a gene; V was cut back by 3 bases and J by 6 bases. The CDR3 loop reads CASSLGLAGVGDTQYF. In nucleotides, the CDR3 is TGTGCCAGCAGCTTGGGACTAGCGGGGGTCGGGGATACGCAGTATTTT.